This T cell receptor (beta chain) was observed in a study of molecular identifiers for immune sequencing clone quantification. The study's findings and limits: Clones above 20 RNA copies contained over 97% of effector molecules but under 1% of naive ones.

The CDR3 is 11 amino acids. Germline loops: CDR1 SQVTM, CDR2 ANQGSEA. Previously described methods with listed TCR primers produced the bulk TCR libraries. TCRdb passed the PCR reads through MiXCR, listing each CDR3 protein once. The sample lists 600,000 to 650,000 distinct CDR3 sequences; 20% were seen once. Worth noting for this clonotype: The antigen remains undetermined. An end of the junction does not agree with germline; a read error may underlie this.

The sample taken for sequencing was naive CD8+ T cells from blood, with Jurkat cell RNA spiked in. Subset described: FACS-sorted CD8+CD4-CCR7+CD45RA+ naive T cells. The source of this sequence is a human donor in good health. Some libraries in this study had Jurkat cell RNA spiked in. The V and J genes are TRBV29-1 and TRBJ1-2; no definite D call. The CDR3 DNA reads as TGCAGCTTTGAGAGTAGCTATGGCTACACCTTC. Amino acids: CSFESSYGYTF.